A selection of T cell receptor beta chains follows, all from one sample in a study of T cells in Graves' hyperthyroidism and ophthalmopathy. MiXCR, run by TCRdb on the multiplex PCR reads, gives a single entry per CDR3 protein. The sample consists of around 500,000 distinct CDR3 sequences, roughly 15% of them appearing once. The sample consisted of blood. The source of these receptors is a woman in her thirties or forties with Graves' hyperthyroidism. The CDR3 runs from the conserved cysteine through the conserved F or W. The size entry is marked missing in some rows and otherwise reads once, few, many or a size class.

clone size: many; CDR3 length: 15; V gene: TRBV2; J gene: TRBJ1-5; CDR3 protein: CASSQRTANDQPQHF
clone size: few; CDR3 length: 15; V gene: TRBV4-2; J gene: TRBJ1-1; CDR3 protein: CASSQGIGTGGEAFF
clone size: NA; CDR3 length: 16; V gene: TRBV6-1; J gene: TRBJ2-5; CDR3 protein: CASSERAGGFGETQYF
clone size: many; CDR3 length: 12; V gene: TRBV20-1; J gene: TRBJ1-5; CDR3 protein: CSVGVGNQPQHF
clone size: NA; CDR3 length: 14; V gene: TRBV7-2; J gene: TRBJ1-5; CDR3 protein: CASSPVGARQPQHF
clone size: NA; CDR3 length: 14; V gene: TRBV28; J gene: TRBJ1-3; CDR3 protein: CASSSPSTGNTIYF
clone size: NA; CDR3 length: 19; V gene: TRBV4-1; J gene: TRBJ2-1; CDR3 protein: CASSQEVVTSGRYGNEQFF
clone size: many; CDR3 length: 15; V gene: TRBV7-9; J gene: TRBJ2-5; CDR3 protein: CASSSHSGSGETQYF
clone size: few; CDR3 length: 13; V gene: TRBV20-1; J gene: TRBJ2-2; CDR3 protein: CSAGGDGDGELFF
clone size: many; CDR3 length: 16; V gene: TRBV24-1; J gene: TRBJ2-1; CDR3 protein: CATSAPRDQGFNEQFF
clone size: NA; CDR3 length: 14; V gene: TRBV30; J gene: TRBJ2-1; CDR3 protein: CAWSVRGSGNEQFF
clone size: once; CDR3 length: 16; V gene: TRBV3-1; J gene: TRBJ2-7; CDR3 protein: CASSQAQGLAGDEQYF
clone size: few; CDR3 length: 16; V gene: TRBV5-1; J gene: TRBJ2-7; CDR3 protein: CASSAPGTGTSYEQYF
clone size: many; CDR3 length: 11; V gene: TRBV20-1; J gene: TRBJ1-1; CDR3 protein: CSAIRVTEAFF
clone size: NA; CDR3 length: 12; V gene: TRBV12-3/TRBV12-4; J gene: TRBJ1-1; CDR3 protein: CASSFLSTEAFF
clone size: NA; CDR3 length: 11; V gene: TRBV20-1; J gene: TRBJ1-2; CDR3 protein: CSARVPPDYTF
clone size: many; CDR3 length: 18; V gene: TRBV28; J gene: TRBJ2-4; CDR3 protein: CASSSWTSGSGAKNIQYF
clone size: once; CDR3 length: 14; V gene: TRBV3-1; J gene: TRBJ1-3; CDR3 protein: CASSQGRMGNTIYF
clone size: few; CDR3 length: 12; V gene: TRBV7-9; J gene: TRBJ1-4; CDR3 protein: CASSPHREKLFF
clone size: many; CDR3 length: 15; V gene: TRBV5-1; J gene: TRBJ2-7; CDR3 protein: CASSFGLAGVYEQYF
clone size: many; CDR3 length: 13; V gene: TRBV5-1; J gene: TRBJ2-7; CDR3 protein: CASSIGTGGEQYF
clone size: few; CDR3 length: 14; V gene: TRBV6-1; J gene: TRBJ2-3; CDR3 protein: CASSEKWGSDTQYF
clone size: many; CDR3 length: 15; V gene: TRBV20-1; J gene: TRBJ2-3; CDR3 protein: CSATPGQGSTDTQYF
clone size: many; CDR3 length: 12; V gene: TRBV12-3/TRBV12-4; J gene: TRBJ1-1; CDR3 protein: CASRIQGAEAFF
clone size: NA; CDR3 length: 16; V gene: TRBV2; J gene: TRBJ2-2; CDR3 protein: CASTPSGRGNTGELFF
clone size: NA; CDR3 length: 17; V gene: TRBV6-1; J gene: TRBJ2-2; CDR3 protein: CASRLAGGEANTGELFF
clone size: once; CDR3 length: 15; V gene: TRBV6-5; J gene: TRBJ2-5; CDR3 protein: CASSYQQGVSETQYF
clone size: many; CDR3 length: 13; V gene: TRBV3-1; J gene: TRBJ2-7; CDR3 protein: CASSQSMLAEQYF
clone size: many; CDR3 length: 15; V gene: TRBV7-2; J gene: TRBJ2-1; CDR3 protein: CASSLEGTTHNEQFF
clone size: many; CDR3 length: 13; V gene: TRBV28; J gene: TRBJ2-1; CDR3 protein: CASSGGTVNEQFF
clone size: few; CDR3 length: 16; V gene: TRBV9; J gene: TRBJ1-4; CDR3 protein: CASSLGPDSTNEKLFF
clone size: many; CDR3 length: 16; V gene: TRBV2; J gene: TRBJ2-2; CDR3 protein: CASSDRQGFGTGELFF
clone size: NA; CDR3 length: 14; V gene: TRBV7-8; J gene: TRBJ1-6; CDR3 protein: CASSSKVSNSPLHF
clone size: few; CDR3 length: 18; V gene: TRBV9; J gene: TRBJ2-1; CDR3 protein: CASSVVSMGGVSYNEQFF
clone size: NA; CDR3 length: 16; V gene: TRBV5-1; J gene: TRBJ2-1; CDR3 protein: CASSLATSPKKGEQFF
clone size: NA; CDR3 length: 15; V gene: TRBV4-1; J gene: TRBJ1-4; CDR3 protein: CASTKDRVANEKLFF
clone size: few; CDR3 length: 15; V gene: TRBV27; J gene: TRBJ2-7; CDR3 protein: CASSLPGRGAYEQYF
clone size: NA; CDR3 length: 12; V gene: TRBV5-1; J gene: TRBJ1-2; CDR3 protein: CASSEGLYGYTF
clone size: many; CDR3 length: 14; V gene: TRBV27; J gene: TRBJ2-1; CDR3 protein: CASSFSGDYNEQFF
clone size: NA; CDR3 length: 15; V gene: TRBV6-1; J gene: TRBJ2-3; CDR3 protein: CATRTSGSGTDTQYF
clone size: NA; CDR3 length: 13; V gene: TRBV30; J gene: TRBJ2-5; CDR3 protein: CASSGRQAETQYF
clone size: NA; CDR3 length: 15; V gene: TRBV28; J gene: TRBJ1-1; CDR3 protein: CASSFMGDTNTEAFF
clone size: few; CDR3 length: 14; V gene: TRBV9; J gene: TRBJ2-7; CDR3 protein: CASSAGSFSYEQYF
clone size: few; CDR3 length: 15; V gene: TRBV6-1; J gene: TRBJ1-4; CDR3 protein: CASSGRGRLDEKLFF
clone size: NA; CDR3 length: 14; V gene: TRBV28; J gene: TRBJ1-1; CDR3 protein: CASKRGQSNTEAFF